This passage covers 18 T cell receptor beta chains from one sample sequenced in a study of patients and donors after allogeneic stem cell transplantation. TCRdb recomputed calls from the RT-PCR reads with MiXCR, one row per CDR3 protein. This sample yields 20,000 or so distinct CDR3 sequences, of which 4.9% are seen a single time; 35% to 50% belongs to the top ten. Sequenced sample: blood, either unsorted or a sorted T cell fraction (not recorded which). The receptor source for this set is a human donor who was either an allogeneic HSCT recipient or a stem cell or donor lymphocyte infusion donor (not recorded which). It is not recorded whose cells these are; they may come from a transplant donor.

This clonotype appeared many times. The V gene is TRBV7-3, the J gene TRBJ2-3; 8 bases align to TRBD2. Germline assignment: CDR1 SGHTA and CDR2 FQGTGA. Unmatched junction bases numbered 2, after V lost 5 bases and J lost 1 base. The CDR3 is 14 amino acids. CDR3 in amino acids: CASSPGGGTDTQYF. CDR3 coding DNA: TGTGCCAGCAGCCCCGGGGGGGGCACAGATACGCAGTATTTT.

This clonotype was counted at least ten times. The CDR3 DNA sequence: TGTGCCAGCAGAGCCGGGACAGGGCACATGAACACTGAAGCTTTCTTT. As protein: CASRAGTGHMNTEAFF. The V call is TRBV6-1, the J call TRBJ1-1; 9 positions match TRBD1. The J segment lost 0 bases and the V segment lost 6 bases, leaving 8 bases of the junction unmatched. Germline loops: CDR1 MNHNS, CDR2 SASEGT. This CDR3 has 16 residues.

This clonotype was recorded at least ten times. V and J are TRBV5-1 and TRBJ2-7; the match to TRBD1 covers 8 bases. The V and J ends lost 4 bases and 3 bases, in that order; junction bases with no gene match: 3. This CDR3 is built from 13 residues. CDR1 and CDR2 from the germline V gene are SGHRS and YFSETQ. The CDR3 reads CASSRTGNYEQYF. The CDR3 DNA is TGCGCCAGCAGCAGGACAGGGAACTACGAGCAGTACTTC.

This clonotype qualifies as medium-sized (0.01 to 0.1%). This chain connects TRBV20-1 to TRBJ1-1; TRBD1 agrees at 10 bases. Trimming cost V 0 bases and J 6 bases; bases outside gene matches: 4. Germline CDR1 and CDR2: DFQATT and SNEGSKA (reference sequence). The CDR3 has 14 amino acids. The CDR3 sequence: CSAREGTGAPEAFF. DNA for the CDR3: TGCAGTGCTAGAGAAGGGACAGGGGCGCCTGAAGCTTTCTTT.

Ten or more counts support this clonotype. The chain recombines TRBV20-1 with TRBJ2-3; 7 nucleotides agree with TRBD1. CDR1 is DFQATT, CDR2 SNEGSKA, per germline (reference sequence). Trimming cost V 7 bases and J 4 bases; bases outside gene matches: 11. CDR3 size: 14 residues. CDR3 protein: CSENRGIEADTQYF. CDR3 nucleotides: TGCAGTGAGAACAGGGGAATCGAGGCAGATACGCAGTATTTT.

By frequency in the sample, this clonotype is medium-sized. This chain connects TRBV5-1 to TRBJ2-1; no reliable D call. This CDR3 is built from 16 residues. V dropped 0 bases and J dropped 0 bases, with 10 bases sitting between them. CDR1 is SGHRS and CDR2 is YFSETQ in the germline V gene. The CDR3 region is CASSLEGSSSYNEQFF. The CDR3 nucleotides are TGCGCCAGCAGCTTGGAAGGGTCAAGCTCCTACAATGAGCAGTTCTTC.

In this sample, this clonotype turned up many times. The chain recombines TRBV9 with TRBJ2-1; 15 bases map to TRBD2. The CDR3 consists of 17 residues. The V segment lost 4 bases and the J segment 2 bases; nucleotides outside the gene matches: 4. Germline V CDR1 and CDR2: SGDLS, YYNGEE. Here the CDR3 reads CASSRTSGGGTYNEQFF. For the CDR3, the DNA is TGTGCCAGCAGCCGGACTAGCGGGGGGGGCACCTACAATGAGCAGTTCTTC.

This clonotype is labeled as medium-sized. The chain joins TRBV20-1 to TRBJ2-7; D is undetermined. The germline CDR1 and CDR2 sequences are DFQATT and SNEGSKA (reference sequence). The V end lost 1 base, the J end lost 3 bases, and 7 bases lay between the germline ends. The CDR3 has 12 residues. The CDR3 protein is CSARAKFYEQYF. The CDR3 DNA follows: TGCAGTGCTAGAGCCAAATTCTACGAGCAGTACTTC.

This clonotype has a count of ten or more. The chain employs TRBV24-1 and TRBJ2-5, with 9 nucleotides matching TRBD2. Germline CDR1 reads KGHDR; CDR2 reads SFDVKD. The CDR3 sequence is 16 residues long. With 5 bases clipped from V and 5 bases from J, the junction kept 11 bases outside the gene matches. This chain's CDR3 is CATSGMGLAPRETQYF. As DNA, the CDR3 is TGTGCCACCAGTGGGATGGGACTAGCACCCCGGGAGACCCAGTACTTC.

This clonotype showed up many times. The chain carries TRBV9 and TRBJ1-3; 7 positions match TRBD1. Germline values: CDR1 SGDLS, CDR2 YYNGEE. CDR3 length: 16 amino acids. The ends lost 4 bases at V and 3 bases at J; junction bases unmatched: 10. The CDR3 DNA is TGTGCCAGCAGCACGCCGGGAGGGGGCGGTGGAAACACCATATATTTT. Amino acid sequence: CASSTPGGGGGNTIYF.

This clonotype was seen more than once but under ten times. J is TRBJ1-1 and V is TRBV20-1; D ambiguous. In germline, CDR1 is DFQATT, CDR2 SNEGSKA (reference sequence). V gave up 0 bases and J gave up 4 bases, with 3 bases separating them. This CDR3 has 11 amino acids. CDR3 coding DNA: TGCAGTGCTAGAGAGGTCACTGAAGCTTTCTTT. This translates into CSAREVTEAFF.

This clonotype has just a few counts. The gene calls are TRBV5-6 and TRBJ1-2; TRBD1 matches at 8 bases. V lost 4 bases and J lost 0; bases outside the gene matches: 8. Germline V gene data show CDR1 as SGHDT and CDR2 as YYEEEE. CDR3 length equals 16 residues. CDR3 protein: CASSLSPTGANYGYTF. The CDR3 DNA is TGTGCCAGCAGCCTGAGCCCGACAGGGGCTAACTATGGCTACACCTTC.

In this sample, this clonotype turned up many times. The CDR3 is CSAGDRGGRNEQFF. The CDR3 nucleotides are TGCAGTGCTGGGGACAGGGGAGGTCGCAATGAGCAGTTCTTC. The chain joins TRBV20-1 to TRBJ2-1; 10 bases are shared with TRBD1. This CDR3 is 14 amino acids long. Trimming at V came to 5 bases and at J to 6 bases, leaving 7 bases not matched to a gene. From germline, CDR1 is DFQATT and CDR2 SNEGSKA (reference sequence).

This clonotype occurred many times. The gene calls are TRBV12-3 or TRBV12-4 and TRBJ2-1; 8 nucleotides align to TRBD2. Unmatched junction bases numbered 12, after V lost 5 bases and J lost 9 bases. The CDR3 is made up of 15 amino acids. The CDR3: CASSVDSGGKSEQFF. CDR3 sequence (DNA): TGTGCCAGCAGTGTGGACAGCGGGGGAAAAAGTGAGCAGTTCTTC.

This clonotype appeared many times. The V and J genes are TRBV27 and TRBJ1-2; 7 bases match TRBD1. The V gene end was trimmed by 4 bases and the J gene end by 4 bases; junction bases not matched to a gene: 6. Per germline, CDR1 MNHEY and CDR2 SMNVEV (reference sequence). The CDR3 extends over 14 amino acids. CDR3 DNA: TGTGCCAGCAGTTCAGGGACAGATTTCTATGGCTACACCTTC. Protein product: CASSSGTDFYGYTF.

This clonotype was seen ten or more times. This sequence joins TRBV7-9 and TRBJ1-2, with D tentatively TRBD1 (6 bases). V dropped 5 bases and J dropped 8 bases, with 21 bases sitting between them. Germline CDR1 SEHNR, CDR2 FQNEAQ (reference sequence). CDR3 length: 15 amino acids. For the CDR3, the DNA is TGTGCCAGCAGCATGCGAATTGGGGGCCCGATCGGCTACACCTTC. Its translation is CASSMRIGGPIGYTF.

V gene TRBV30 combines with J gene TRBJ1-1; D might be TRBD1 (5 bases). Germline-derived CDR1 and CDR2 are GTSNPN and SVGIG (reference sequence). The CDR3 contains 15 residues. The ends were cut back, 5 bases at V and 5 bases at J, with 21 bases in the middle. CDR3 nucleotide sequence: TGTGCCTGGGGACGGGCCGGGGCAGTTCGGACTGAAGCTTTCTTT. Translating gives CAWGRAGAVRTEAFF.

This clonotype occurred many times. This chain joins TRBV10-3 and TRBJ2-6, with 10 bases aligning to TRBD1. The CDR3 length is 17 residues. Germline CDR1 is ENHRY and CDR2 is SYGVKD. V lost 3 bases to trimming and J lost 2 bases; unmatched junction nucleotides: 4. The CDR3 spells CAISDKTGGAGANVLTF. CDR3 nucleotides: TGTGCCATCAGTGATAAGACAGGGGGCGCTGGGGCCAACGTCCTGACTTTC.